Sequencing of this T cell receptor (beta chain) was carried out in a study of somatic mutations in cytotoxic T cells in rheumatoid arthritis. Study-level information: Among the T-cell populations stained with V beta antibodies, some were separated by flow sorting at nearly 100% purity, including V beta1+ cells whose TCRB was sequenced. Study results and caveats: No multiple-comparison adjustment was applied to the slight TRBV07 underrepresentation in rheumatoid arthritis patients. A largest CD8+ clone above 20% of CD8+ cells occurred in about an eighth of the roughly 65 patients. Of the expanded CD8+ clones, the antigen targets were not known.

Measured with immunoSEQ multiplex PCR; TCRdb has only the in-frame clones, and not every one. The sample gives tens of thousands of clones, 70% to 90% of which show up once; about a tenth is in the top ten. Concerning this clone itself: The antigen remains undetermined.

CDR1 is MNHEY and CDR2 is SMNVEV in the germline V gene (reference sequence). The V and J ends lost 3 bases and 4 bases respectively, with 16 bases between them. The CDR3 has 15 residues. The chain has TRBV27 and TRBJ2-7; possible D gene TRBD2, 7 bases. Sequenced input: CD8+ T cells sorted from blood. This TCR was recovered from an adult with rheumatoid arthritis. CDR3 DNA: TGTGCCAGCAGTTTCGGGGGGCCCCGTTCTTACGAGCAGTACTTC. This gives the protein CASSFGGPRSYEQYF.